These 27 T cell receptor beta chains came from one sample sequenced in a study of cytomegalovirus exposure and HLA in healthy donors. The PCR was carried out with 60 Vbeta primers and 13 Jbeta primers. Here immunoSEQ multiplex PCR was the method, and the copy in TCRdb shows in-frame clones only, minus some. Among over 150,000 clones, over 80% were seen once, and the ten largest hold roughly 1.2%. Sequencing input: PBMCs. The receptors come from a boy between 2 and 15 years old in good health and CMV-seronegative.

The gene calls are TRBV11-2 and TRBJ1-1; TRBD1 matches at 9 bases. CDR1 and CDR2 from the germline V gene are SGHAT and FQNNGV. After removal of 5 bases from V and 10 bases from J, the junction contained 8 bases not matched to a gene. CDR3 length equals 13 residues. Here the CDR3 reads CASSQLGQGRAFF. The CDR3 coding sequence is TGTGCCAGCAGCCAACTGGGACAGGGTAGAGCTTTCTTT. Together with reference TRBV11-2 and TRBJ1-1, the CDR3 gives the full variable domain: EAGVAQSPRYKIIEKRQSVAFWCNPISGHATLYWYQQILGQGPKLLIQFQNNGVVDDSQLPKDRFSAERLKGVDSTLKIQPAKLEDSAVYLCASSQLGQGRAFFGQGTRLTVV.

The chain couples TRBV18 to TRBJ2-7, with 7 bases lining up with TRBD2. The CDR3 totals 14 residues. The germline CDR1 and CDR2 sequences are KGHSH and LQKENI. Trimming removed 4 bases from V and 4 bases from J; junction bases left unmatched: 7. CDR3: CASSHSGDTYEQYV. CDR3 DNA: TGTGCCAGCTCACACAGCGGGGATACATACGAGCAGTACGTC.

The chain recombines TRBV7-2 with TRBJ2-5; D not certain. The CDR3 runs to 14 residues. Germline V lookup: CDR1 SGHTA, CDR2 FQGNSA. With 5 bases removed from V and 5 bases from J, the gap between germline ends came to 15 bases. The CDR3 coding sequence is TGTGCCAGCAGCAAACAGTTTGGGCTGGAGACCCAGTACTTC. Residues: CASSKQFGLETQYF.

V and J are TRBV5-8 and TRBJ2-1, with D perhaps TRBD2 (6 bases). The length of the CDR3 is 15 residues. V was cut by 1 base and J by 9 bases, with 17 bases left in between. The germline gives CDR1 SGHTS, CDR2 YDEGEE. The CDR3 sequence is CASSLTRSRGGEQFF. CDR3 DNA sequence: TGTGCCAGCAGCTTGACCCGCTCCCGGGGAGGTGAGCAGTTCTTC.

With respect to this clone: One end of the junction fails to match germline, which may point to a read error. The V gene is TRBV9, the J gene TRBJ2-5; perhaps TRBD1 as D (6 bases). CDR3 size: 12 residues. The germline CDR1 and CDR2 sequences are SGDLS and YYNGEE. This CDR3 reads CPPGHSQETQYF. CDR3 coding DNA: TGCCCCCCGGGACACAGTCAAGAGACCCAGTACTTC.

The chain links TRBV7-3 to TRBJ2-3; 10 bases agree with TRBD2. The junction had 6 bases not matched to a gene; V was cut back by 5 bases and J by 1 base. The CDR3 loop spans 16 amino acids. From germline, CDR1 is SGHTA and CDR2 FQGTGA. The CDR3, as DNA: TGTGCCAGCAGCCCGAGCGGGAGGGCAGGCACAGATACGCAGTATTTT. This encodes CASSPSGRAGTDTQYF.

The genes are TRBV7-9 and TRBJ2-7, with D perhaps TRBD2 (6 bases). Per the germline V gene, CDR1 is SEHNR and CDR2 is FQNEAQ (reference sequence). This CDR3 has 16 amino acids. The germline V and J ends were trimmed by 10 bases and 0 bases, with 22 bases remaining between them. CDR3 sequence: CATTKSRSGGSYEQYF. The DNA for the CDR3 is TGTGCCACTACGAAATCCCGTAGCGGAGGCTCCTACGAGCAGTACTTC.

DNA of the CDR3: TGTGCCAGCAGCTTCGGGAGACAGGGGGGATCAGAGACCCAGTACTTC. It specifies CASSFGRQGGSETQYF. The rearrangement joins TRBV5-4 to TRBJ2-5; 9 bases agree with TRBD1. The V and J ends lost 2 bases and 4 bases, in that order; junction bases with no gene match: 9. The V gene's germline CDR1 is SGHNT and CDR2 YYREEE (reference sequence). The CDR3 is 16 amino acids.

This clone was observed a few times. The V gene is TRBV9, the J gene TRBJ1-1; no reliable D call. The CDR3 length is 16 residues. From germline, CDR1 is SGDLS and CDR2 YYNGEE. Trimming took off 0 bases at V and 1 base at J, with 13 bases between the two ends. Here the CDR3 DNA reads TGTGCCAGCAGCGTAGAGAAGGCGGCGAAGAACACTGAAGCTTTCTTT. Translating gives CASSVEKAAKNTEAFF.

The rearrangement links TRBV5-1 to TRBJ1-1; D unclear. CDR1 is SGHRS, CDR2 YFSETQ, per germline. V lost 0 bases and J 7 bases, leaving 13 bases between the germline ends. The length of the CDR3 is 14 residues. CDR3 in DNA: TGCGCCAGCAGCTTGGGAGGCGGCATGTATGAAGCTTTCTTT. This encodes CASSLGGGMYEAFF.

This chain links TRBV14 with TRBJ2-1, with a weak D call TRBD2 (6 bases). This CDR3 has 14 residues. With 4 bases removed from V and 1 base from J, the gap between germline ends came to 8 bases. CDR1 is SGHDN, CDR2 FVKESK, per germline. CDR3 sequence: CASSPRGSYNEQFF. DNA for the CDR3: TGTGCCAGCAGCCCCCGGGGGTCCTACAATGAGCAGTTCTTC.

CDR3 nucleotide sequence: TGCAGCGTTGACGAGGGGGCAGGAAACACCATATATTTT. Translation: CSVDEGAGNTIYF. The gene calls are TRBV29-1 and TRBJ1-3, with 7 bases matching TRBD1. Losses at the gene ends were 3 bases for V and 4 bases for J; bases not matched to a gene: 3. This CDR3 contains 13 residues. Per the germline V gene, CDR1 is SQVTM and CDR2 is ANQGSEA.

The V and J genes are TRBV5-1 and TRBJ1-3; 8 nucleotides align to TRBD1. This CDR3 has 15 residues. V trimming: 5 bases; J trimming: 1 base; junction bases outside the gene matches: 5. The V gene's germline CDR1 is SGHRS and CDR2 YFSETQ. The CDR3 bases are TGCGCCAGCAGACAGGGGGTAATGTCTGGAAACACCATATATTTT. It specifies CASRQGVMSGNTIYF.

The V gene is TRBV28, the J gene TRBJ2-7; D gene unclear. CDR3 length equals 11 residues. V lost 5 bases to trimming and J lost 5 bases, with 7 bases between them. From germline, CDR1 is MDHEN and CDR2 SYDVKM. This CDR3 reads CASSVTDEQYF. DNA for the CDR3: TGTGCCAGCAGTGTAACGGACGAGCAGTACTTC.

The chain combines TRBV7-2 with TRBJ1-5; D possibly corresponds to TRBD1 (5 bases). Germline V CDR1 and CDR2: SGHTA, FQGNSA. Deletions cut 7 bases from V and 0 bases from J, with 13 bases between. The CDR3 consists of 15 residues. CDR3 in DNA: TGTGCCAGCACCCCGGGAGGACATAGCAATCAGCCCCAGCATTTT. Its translation: CASTPGGHSNQPQHF.

V usage is TRBV6-5 and J usage is TRBJ2-3; TRBD2 is a possible D gene (7 bases). V dropped 8 bases and J dropped 6 bases, with 15 bases sitting between them. Germline loops: CDR1 MNHEY, CDR2 SVGAGI. The CDR3 is 13 amino acids. The CDR3 bases are TGTGCCAGCTCTGGGGGGGGCGAGGATACGCAGTATTTT. Its protein product is CASSGGGEDTQYF.

The chain has TRBV30 and TRBJ1-2, with unresolved D. The ends were cut back, 4 bases at V and 2 bases at J, with 8 bases in the middle. The CDR3 length is 12 residues. Germline loops: CDR1 GTSNPN, CDR2 SVGIG (reference sequence). CDR3 in DNA: TGTGCCTGGATCCCAGGCAACTATGGCTACACCTTC. Amino acids: CAWIPGNYGYTF.

The chain carries TRBV7-2 and TRBJ2-1, with D tentatively TRBD1 (5 bases). The CDR3 has 14 amino acids. CDR1 is SGHTA and CDR2 is FQGNSA in the germline V gene. Trimming left V 2 bases short and J 1 base short, with 6 bases between. The CDR3 spells CASSLRQSYNEQFF. The CDR3 nucleotides read TGTGCCAGCAGCTTACGACAGTCCTACAATGAGCAGTTCTTC.

The chain is built from TRBV18 and TRBJ1-4; D is possibly TRBD1 (6 bases). V was clipped by 2 bases and J by 12 bases, with 31 bases between them. This CDR3 is built from 19 residues. Germline V gene sequence: CDR1 KGHSH, CDR2 LQKENI. The CDR3 region has the DNA TGTGCCAGCTCACCATACCGAGGGGCTGGAGGAGTCTCACAGGGCGAACTGTTTTTT. Residues: CASSPYRGAGGVSQGELFF. The whole variable domain, remainder taken from reference TRBV18 and TRBJ1-4, is NAGVMQNPRHLVRRRGQEARLRCSPMKGHSHVYWYRQLPEEGLKFMVYLQKENIIDESGMPKERFSAEFPKEGPSILRIQQVVRGDSAAYFCASSPYRGAGGVSQGELFFGSGTQLSVL.

Concerning this clone: One junction end disagrees with the germline gene, perhaps due to a read error. The chain links TRBV19 to TRBJ1-5; D remains ambiguous. The CDR3 consists of 13 residues. CDR1 is LNHDA and CDR2 is SQIVND in the germline V gene (reference sequence). As DNA, the CDR3 is TGTGCCAGTAGTCCCCGACCGACGGAGACTTCGGATTTT. Protein sequence: CASSPRPTETSDF.

This clone came up a few times. The rearrangement links TRBV27 to TRBJ1-5; a weak D match, TRBD1 (5 bases). This CDR3 has 14 amino acids. V shed 3 bases and J shed 6 bases, with 12 bases lying between them. Germline values: CDR1 MNHEY, CDR2 SMNVEV (reference sequence). The CDR3: CASSLGQGSQPQHF. CDR3 bases: TGTGCCAGCAGTTTGGGCCAGGGTAGTCAGCCCCAGCATTTT.

The rearrangement joins TRBV30 to TRBJ2-7; no clear D. There are 12 residues in the CDR3. V was trimmed by 3 bases and J by 5 bases, leaving 11 bases between them. Germline CDR1 reads GTSNPN; CDR2 reads SVGIG (reference sequence). CDR3 nucleotides: TGTGCCTGGAGCGAGGAGACGAACGAGCAGTACGTC. Its protein is CAWSEETNEQYV.

J is TRBJ1-1 and V is TRBV5-1, with D possibly matching TRBD1 (5 bases). Trimming left V 4 bases short and J 11 bases short, with 24 bases between. CDR1 SGHRS and CDR2 YFSETQ come from the germline V gene. CDR3 length: 15 amino acids. CDR3: CASSTITGTQSRAFF. Here the CDR3 DNA reads TGCGCCAGCAGCACCATTACCGGGACTCAGTCGAGGGCTTTCTTT. Using reference TRBV5-1 and TRBJ1-1 for the parts outside the CDR3, the full variable domain is KAGVTQTPRYLIKTRGQQVTLSCSPISGHRSVSWYQQTPGQGLQFLFEYFSETQRNKGNFPGRFSGRQFSNSRSEMNVSTLELGDSALYLCASSTITGTQSRAFFGQGTRLTVV.

V is TRBV10-3 and J is TRBJ1-6; 7 bases match TRBD1. The CDR3 extends over 13 amino acids. In germline, CDR1 is ENHRY, CDR2 SYGVKD. V lost 7 bases to trimming and J lost 9 bases; unmatched junction nucleotides: 6. The CDR3 region has the DNA TGTGCCATCACCGCAGGGGGTGTTTCACCCCTCCACTTT. It encodes CAITAGGVSPLHF.

The chain carries TRBV6-5 and TRBJ1-2; 10 nucleotides align to TRBD1. This CDR3 contains 14 residues. Per germline, CDR1 MNHEY and CDR2 SVGAGI. Unmatched junction bases numbered 6, after V lost 4 bases and J lost 7 bases. Here the CDR3 reads CASSSMGTGAGYTF. CDR3 in DNA: TGTGCCAGCAGTTCGATGGGGACAGGGGCTGGCTACACCTTC.

The J gene is TRBJ2-7, the V gene TRBV2; 8 bases line up with TRBD2. CDR1 SNHLY and CDR2 FYNNEI come from the germline V gene. The CDR3 sequence is 15 residues long. V shed 8 bases, J shed 0 bases, and the junction held 9 bases outside the gene matches. The CDR3 protein is CASSKEGLVSYEQYF. The CDR3 DNA follows: TGTGCCAGCTCTAAGGAGGGACTAGTCTCCTACGAGCAGTACTTC.

The chain is built from TRBV4-1 and TRBJ2-7; no definite D call. The V gene lost 0 bases and the J gene lost 0 bases, with 6 bases spanning the gap. The CDR3 has 14 amino acids. CDR1 is MGHRA and CDR2 is YSYEKL in the germline V gene. The chain's CDR3 is CASSQEAGSYEQYV. Here the CDR3 DNA reads TGCGCCAGCAGCCAAGAAGCAGGCTCCTACGAGCAGTACGTC.